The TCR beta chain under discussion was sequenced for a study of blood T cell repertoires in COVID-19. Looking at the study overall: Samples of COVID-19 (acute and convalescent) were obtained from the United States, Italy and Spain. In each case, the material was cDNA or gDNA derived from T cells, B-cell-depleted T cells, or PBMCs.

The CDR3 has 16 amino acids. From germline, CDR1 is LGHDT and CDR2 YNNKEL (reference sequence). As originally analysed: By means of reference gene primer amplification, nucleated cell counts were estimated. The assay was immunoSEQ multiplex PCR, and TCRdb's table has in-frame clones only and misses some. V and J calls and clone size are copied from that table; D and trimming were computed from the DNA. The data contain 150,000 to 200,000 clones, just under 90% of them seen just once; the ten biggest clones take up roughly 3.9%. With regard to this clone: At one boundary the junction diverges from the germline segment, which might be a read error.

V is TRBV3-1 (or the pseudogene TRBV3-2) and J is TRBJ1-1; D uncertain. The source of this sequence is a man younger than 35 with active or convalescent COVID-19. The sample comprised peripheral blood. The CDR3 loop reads CASSQVPFSGNTGAFF. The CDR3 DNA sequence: TGTGCCAGCAGCCAAGTACCCTTTTCCGGGAACACTGGAGCTTTCTTT.